This T cell receptor (beta chain) was recorded in a study of CD8 T cells in ankylosing spondylitis. Study conclusions and caveats: According to the report, clones linked to the disease were significantly enriched in matched synovial fluid samples taken from ankylosing spondylitis patients.

TCRdb reprocessed the 5' RACE reads via MiXCR and lists one record per CDR3 protein. The sample shows about 240,000 distinct CDR3 sequences, around a tenth of them seen only once. A few counts support this clonotype. Antigen specificity is unknown. V shed 5 bases, J shed 3 bases, and the junction held 10 bases outside the gene matches. Germline V gives CDR1 MDHEN, CDR2 SYDVKM. CDR3 length: 17 amino acids. This rearrangement joins TRBV28 to TRBJ2-3; 11 bases are a match to TRBD2. This TCR derives from a male donor with ankylosing spondylitis or in good health (not recorded which). The sample taken for sequencing was blood, either unsorted or a sorted T cell fraction (not recorded which). The CDR3 coding sequence is TGTGCCAGCAGTCCTTCCCTAGCGGGAGGCGGAACAGATACGCAGTATTTT. Protein: CASSPSLAGGGTDTQYF. The full variable domain, in which reference TRBV28 and TRBJ2-3 provide the parts outside the CDR3, is DVKVTQSSRYLVKRTGEKVFLECVQDMDHENMFWYRQDPGLGLRLIYFSYDVKMKEKGDIPEGYSVSREKKERFSLILESASTNQTSMYLCASSPSLAGGGTDTQYFGPGTRLTVL.